Listed below are T cell receptor beta chains from one sample, sequenced in a study of beta chain features in type 1 diabetes. Profiled with immunoSEQ multiplex PCR; TCRdb holds only in-frame clones, not every one. The repertoire has about 900,000 clones, roughly 15% of them found once; the top ten carry about 0.02%. Source material: naive CD4+ T cells from blood. These receptors came from a woman aged 18 to 35 in good health. Both conserved end residues are part of each CDR3. D genes are given only for firm matches. Clone size is shown for a subset of rows, as once, few, many or a class of expanded clone.

cdr3_length,d_call,v_call,clone_size,j_call,cdr3_aa,cdr3_nt
13,-,TRBV6-5,-,TRBJ1-2,CASRGTGNYGYTF,TGTGCCAGCAGAGGAACAGGGAACTATGGCTACACCTTC
14,-,TRBV12-2,-,TRBJ1-1,CASRLEVLNTEAFF,TGTGCAAGTCGCTTAGAAGTTCTGAACACTGAAGCTTTCTTT
12,-,TRBV6-1,-,TRBJ1-1,CASSELVTEAFF,TGTGCCAGCAGTGAATTGGTTACTGAAGCTTTCTTT
13,-,TRBV28,-,TRBJ2-1,CASSWDFYNEQFF,TGTGCCAGCAGTTGGGACTTTTACAATGAGCAGTTCTTC
12,-,TRBV7-2,-,TRBJ2-7,CASSPPSYEQYF,TGTGCCAGCAGCCCCCCTAGCTACGAGCAGTACTTC
13,TRBD2,TRBV5-1,few,TRBJ2-1,CASTREGYNEQFF,TGCGCCAGCACCCGGGAGGGTTACAATGAGCAGTTCTTC
14,-,TRBV5-4,few,TRBJ1-4,CASSADATNEKLFF,TGTGCCAGCAGCGCGGACGCAACTAATGAAAAACTGTTTTTT
13,-,TRBV18,few,TRBJ2-7,CASSPVRANEQYF,TGTGCCAGCTCACCGGTCAGGGCAAACGAGCAGTACTTC
14,-,TRBV10-1,-,TRBJ1-2,CAPKAGKANYGYTF,TGCGCCCCCAAGGCGGGCAAAGCTAACTATGGCTACACCTTC
13,TRBD1,TRBV28,few,TRBJ2-7,CASSPDRVYEQYF,TGTGCCAGCAGTCCAGACAGGGTCTACGAGCAGTACTTC
14,-,TRBV7-3,-,TRBJ2-3,CASSPGGSTDTQYF,TGTGCCAGCAGCCCGGGCGGGTCCACAGATACGCAGTATTTT
16,TRBD2,TRBV7-2,-,TRBJ2-7,CASSLALGGRYYEQYF,TGTGCCAGCAGCTTAGCGCTGGGGGGGAGGTACTACGAGCAGTACTTC
15,-,TRBV6-5,-,TRBJ2-7,CASSPTLRGTYEQYF,TGTGCCAGCAGTCCAACCCTAAGGGGGACTTACGAGCAGTACTTC
18,TRBD2,TRBV9,-,TRBJ2-1,CASSGPTKGSGSIHEQFF,TGTGCCAGCAGCGGCCCTACGAAGGGTAGCGGGAGTATCCATGAGCAGTTCTTC
14,-,TRBV7-2,-,TRBJ2-1,CASSLEVGPVQQFF,TGTGCCAGCAGCCTAGAGGTCGGGCCTGTCCAGCAGTTCTTC
17,-,TRBV9,-,TRBJ2-3,CASSGPFPGVGADTQYF,TGTGCCAGCAGCGGCCCGTTTCCGGGAGTAGGCGCAGATACGCAGTATTTT
17,-,TRBV18,-,TRBJ2-6,CASSPGEVLSGANVLTF,TGTGCCAGCTCACCCGGCGAAGTCCTATCTGGGGCCAACGTCCTGACTTTC
13,-,TRBV7-8,few,TRBJ2-3,CASNPGPTDTQYF,TGTGCCAGCAATCCAGGGCCCACAGATACGCAGTATTTT
15,-,TRBV6-6,-,TRBJ2-3,CASTRLRGSTDTQYF,TGTGCCAGCACGCGGTTACGGGGGAGCACAGATACGCAGTATTTT
14,-,TRBV5-6,-,TRBJ1-5,CASISWGSLSAQHF,TGTGCCAGCATTTCCTGGGGGTCCCTATCTGCCCAGCATTTT
15,TRBD2,TRBV29-1,few,TRBJ2-3,CSVRRTSGGTDTQYF,TGCAGCGTTAGAAGGACTAGCGGGGGCACAGATACGCAGTATTTT
19,TRBD2,TRBV7-3,-,TRBJ2-1,CASSLNGPGLAGGNNEQFF,TGTGCCAGCAGCTTAAATGGCCCGGGACTAGCGGGAGGTAACAATGAGCAGTTCTTC
17,TRBD1,TRBV4-1,-,TRBJ2-1,CASSQDPTRDSYNEQFF,TGCGCCAGCAGCCAAGACCCTACCCGGGACAGCTACAATGAGCAGTTCTTC
11,-,TRBV6-5,-,TRBJ2-1,CASLAYNEQFF,TGTGCCAGCCTGGCGTACAATGAGCAGTTCTTC
15,TRBD1,TRBV10-3,few,TRBJ1-2,CAISVMRQGAYGYTF,TGTGCCATCAGTGTCATGAGACAGGGGGCCTATGGCTACACCTTC
14,TRBD1,TRBV5-1,-,TRBJ2-7,CASSRSGQEYEQYF,TGCGCCAGCAGCAGGAGCGGACAGGAGTACGAGCAGTACTTC
17,TRBD1,TRBV18,few,TRBJ2-7,CASSPARQGAPRNEQYF,TGTGCCAGCTCACCAGCGAGACAGGGGGCGCCCCGGAACGAGCAGTACTTC
14,TRBD2,TRBV6-6,few,TRBJ2-7,CASSSSGSSYEQYF,TGTGCCAGCAGTTCTAGCGGGAGCTCCTACGAGCAGTACTTC
15,-,TRBV6-1,few,TRBJ2-1,CASSALGSSYNEQFF,TGTGCCAGCAGCGCATTGGGAAGCTCCTACAATGAGCAGTTCTTC
17,TRBD1,TRBV28,few,TRBJ1-5,CASTDWGRGRSNQPQHF,TGTGCCAGCACAGACTGGGGCAGGGGGCGAAGCAATCAGCCCCAGCATTTT
14,TRBD1,TRBV28,-,TRBJ2-5,CASNVGQAQETQYF,TGTGCCAGTAATGTGGGACAGGCACAAGAGACCCAGTACTTC
14,-,TRBV6-5,few,TRBJ1-3,CASKPDSGGNTIYF,TGTGCCAGCAAACCCGACTCGGGAGGAAACACCATATATTTT
16,TRBD2,TRBV29-1,few,TRBJ2-7,CSVEKLAGGISYEQYF,TGCAGCGTTGAGAAGCTAGCGGGAGGGATCTCCTACGAGCAGTACTTC
12,-,TRBV18,few,TRBJ2-5,CASSPDQETQYF,TGTGCCAGCTCACCGGACCAAGAGACCCAGTACTTC
15,-,TRBV6-5,-,TRBJ1-1,CASSYSWEGTSEAFF,TGTGCCAGCAGTTATAGTTGGGAGGGTACCTCGGAAGCTTTCTTT
16,TRBD2,TRBV5-6,few,TRBJ2-5,CASHMTSGSRGETQYF,TGTGCCAGCCATATGACTAGCGGGAGTAGGGGGGAGACCCAGTACTTC
16,TRBD2,TRBV18,-,TRBJ2-4,CASSPNAGGLGDIQYF,TGTGCCAGCTCACCCAATGCGGGAGGCCTGGGGGACATTCAGTACTTC
15,-,TRBV15,few,TRBJ1-2,CATSRDAVRGYGYTF,TGTGCCACCAGCAGAGATGCGGTGAGGGGCTATGGCTACACCTTC
14,TRBD1,TRBV27,-,TRBJ1-1,CASSLHRGVTEAFF,TGTGCCAGCAGTTTACACAGGGGCGTCACTGAAGCTTTCTTT
16,-,TRBV18,-,TRBJ2-5,CASSPEDPKRWETQYF,TGTGCCAGCTCACCAGAGGACCCGAAGCGATGGGAGACCCAGTACTTC
16,TRBD2,TRBV6-4,few,TRBJ2-3,CASSVEAGALTDTQYF,TGTGCCAGCAGTGTCGAAGCGGGAGCCCTCACAGATACGCAGTATTTT
13,-,TRBV18,few,TRBJ2-7,CASSQFTGYEQYF,TGTGCCAGCTCCCAATTTACAGGCTACGAGCAGTACTTC
14,-,TRBV4-2,once,TRBJ2-7,CASSQETANYEQYF,TGTGCCAGCAGCCAAGAAACCGCAAACTACGAGCAGTACTTC
13,-,TRBV29-1,-,TRBJ1-3,CSVESPSGNTIYF,TGCAGCGTTGAGTCCCCCTCTGGAAACACCATATATTTT
15,-,TRBV29-1,few,TRBJ2-1,CSVAVAEDSYNEQFF,TGCAGCGTTGCAGTCGCTGAAGACTCCTACAATGAGCAGTTCTTC
16,TRBD2,TRBV28,few,TRBJ2-7,CASSLVSGGSSYEQYF,TGTGCCAGCAGTTTAGTTTCCGGGGGGAGCTCCTACGAGCAGTACTTC
11,-,TRBV20-1,-,TRBJ1-2,CSASPNYGYTF,TGCAGTGCTAGCCCTAACTATGGCTACACCTTC
15,-,TRBV15,few,TRBJ2-7,CATSRDGRVIYEQYF,TGTGCCACCAGCAGAGATGGCAGGGTTATCTACGAGCAGTACTTC
13,-,TRBV19,few,TRBJ2-5,CASSIQGEETQYF,TGTGCCAGTAGTATACAAGGGGAGGAGACCCAGTACTTC
14,TRBD1,TRBV6-5,few,TRBJ2-1,CASSYSRSRGEQFF,TGTGCCAGCAGTTACTCACGCAGCAGGGGGGAGCAGTTCTTC
14,-,TRBV4-3,-,TRBJ2-7,CASSQTVGESEQYF,TGCGCCAGCAGCCAGACGGTGGGGGAGTCGGAGCAGTACTTC
11,-,TRBV28,-,TRBJ2-7,CASSLGGEQYF,TGTGCCAGCAGTTTAGGAGGGGAGCAGTACTTC
15,-,TRBV6-5,-,TRBJ1-2,CASSYSSGDNYGYTF,TGTGCCAGCAGTTACTCGTCCGGGGACAACTATGGCTACACCTTC